The entry that follows covers one TCR beta chain sequence. This sample was taken from a study of cytomegalovirus exposure and HLA in healthy donors. Primers: 60 Vbeta forward and 13 Jbeta reverse. Profiling relied on immunoSEQ multiplex PCR, and the TCRdb table lists in-frame clones only, not all of them. The data show 100,000 to 150,000 clones, 70% to 85% seen once. CDR3 length: 16 residues. Germline-derived CDR1 and CDR2 are SGHTA and FQGNSA. V dropped 1 base and J dropped 6; count of bases not matched to a gene: 9. The sequencing input was PBMCs. The rearrangement joins TRBV7-2 to TRBJ2-7; 10 bases map to TRBD2. This sequence was found in a boy aged 5 to 17 in good health and CMV-seronegative. The CDR3 protein is CASSLGGLSGRREQYF. CDR3 DNA: TGTGCCAGCAGCTTAGGGGGCCTTAGCGGGAGGCGCGAGCAGTACTTC.